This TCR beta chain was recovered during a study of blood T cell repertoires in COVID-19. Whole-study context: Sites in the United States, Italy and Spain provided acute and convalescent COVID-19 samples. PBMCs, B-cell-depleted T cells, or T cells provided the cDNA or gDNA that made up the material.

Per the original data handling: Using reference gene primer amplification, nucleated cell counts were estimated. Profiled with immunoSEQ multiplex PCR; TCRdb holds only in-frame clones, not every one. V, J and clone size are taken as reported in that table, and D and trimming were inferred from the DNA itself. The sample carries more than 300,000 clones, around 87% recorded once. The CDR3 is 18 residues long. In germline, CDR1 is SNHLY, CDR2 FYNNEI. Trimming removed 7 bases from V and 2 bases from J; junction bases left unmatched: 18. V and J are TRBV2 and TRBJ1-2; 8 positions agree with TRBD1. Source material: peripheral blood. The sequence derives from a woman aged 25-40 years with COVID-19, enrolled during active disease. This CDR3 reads CASTKRVIQGASNYGYTF. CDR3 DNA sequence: TGTGCCAGCACCAAGCGGGTTATCCAGGGGGCCTCCAACTATGGCTACACCTTC.